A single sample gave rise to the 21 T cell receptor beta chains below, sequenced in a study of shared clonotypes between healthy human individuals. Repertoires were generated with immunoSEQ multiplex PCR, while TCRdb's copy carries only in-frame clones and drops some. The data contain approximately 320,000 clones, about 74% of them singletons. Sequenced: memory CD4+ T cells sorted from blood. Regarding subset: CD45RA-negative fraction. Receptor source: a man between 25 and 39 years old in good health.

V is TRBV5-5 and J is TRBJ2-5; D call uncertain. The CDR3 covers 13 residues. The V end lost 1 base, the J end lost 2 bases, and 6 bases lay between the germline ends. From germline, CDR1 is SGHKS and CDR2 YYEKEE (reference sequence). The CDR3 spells CASSLNRQETQYF. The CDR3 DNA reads TGTGCCAGCAGCTTGAACAGACAAGAGACCCAGTACTTC.

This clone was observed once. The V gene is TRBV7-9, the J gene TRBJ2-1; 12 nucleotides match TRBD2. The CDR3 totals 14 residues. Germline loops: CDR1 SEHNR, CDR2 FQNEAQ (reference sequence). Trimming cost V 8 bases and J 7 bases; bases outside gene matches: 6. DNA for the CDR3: TGTGCCAGCTTCCTAACTAGCGGGAGGAATGAGCAGTTCTTC. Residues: CASFLTSGRNEQFF.

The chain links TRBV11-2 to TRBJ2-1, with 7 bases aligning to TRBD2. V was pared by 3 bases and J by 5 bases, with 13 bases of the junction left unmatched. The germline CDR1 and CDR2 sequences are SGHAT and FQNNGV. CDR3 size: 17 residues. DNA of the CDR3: TGTGCCAGCAGCTTTGGAACTGCGGGAGTCGCTGACAATGAGCAGTTCTTC. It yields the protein CASSFGTAGVADNEQFF.

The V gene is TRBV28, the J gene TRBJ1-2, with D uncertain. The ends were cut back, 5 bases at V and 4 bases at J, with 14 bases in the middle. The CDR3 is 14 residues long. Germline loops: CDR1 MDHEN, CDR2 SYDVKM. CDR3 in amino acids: CASSPPAGFYGYTF. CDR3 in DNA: TGTGCCAGCAGTCCACCCGCAGGATTCTATGGCTACACCTTC.

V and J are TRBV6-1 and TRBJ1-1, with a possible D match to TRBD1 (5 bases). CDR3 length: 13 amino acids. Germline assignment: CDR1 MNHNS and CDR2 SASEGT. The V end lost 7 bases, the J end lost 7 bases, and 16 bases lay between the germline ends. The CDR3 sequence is CASIKDRGSEAFF. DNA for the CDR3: TGTGCCAGCATTAAGGATCGGGGGAGTGAAGCTTTCTTT.

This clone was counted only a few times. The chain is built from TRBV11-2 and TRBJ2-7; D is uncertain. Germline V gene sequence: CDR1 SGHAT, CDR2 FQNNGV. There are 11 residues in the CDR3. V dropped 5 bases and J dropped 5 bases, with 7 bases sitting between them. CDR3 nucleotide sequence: TGTGCCAGCAGCCACCGGGACGAGCAGTACTTC. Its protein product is CASSHRDEQYF.

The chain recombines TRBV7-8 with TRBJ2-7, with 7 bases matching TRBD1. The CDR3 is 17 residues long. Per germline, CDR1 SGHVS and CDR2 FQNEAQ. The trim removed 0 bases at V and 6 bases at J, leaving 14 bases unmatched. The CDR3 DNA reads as TGTGCCAGCAGCTTAGCGGGTGGGACAGAGTCGCGATTCGAGCAGTACTTC. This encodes CASSLAGGTESRFEQYF.

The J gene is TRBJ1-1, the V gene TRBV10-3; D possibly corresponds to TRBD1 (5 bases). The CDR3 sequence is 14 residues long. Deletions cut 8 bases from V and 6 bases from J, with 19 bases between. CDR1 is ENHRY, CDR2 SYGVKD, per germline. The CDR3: CAIRGGEERAEAFF. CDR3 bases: TGTGCCATCCGAGGAGGGGAGGAGCGGGCTGAAGCTTTCTTT.

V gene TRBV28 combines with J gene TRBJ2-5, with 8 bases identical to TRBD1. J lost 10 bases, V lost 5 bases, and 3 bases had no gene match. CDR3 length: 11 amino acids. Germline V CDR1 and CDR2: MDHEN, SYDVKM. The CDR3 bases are TGTGCCAGCAGTCTACAGGGGGACCAGTACTTC. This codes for CASSLQGDQYF.

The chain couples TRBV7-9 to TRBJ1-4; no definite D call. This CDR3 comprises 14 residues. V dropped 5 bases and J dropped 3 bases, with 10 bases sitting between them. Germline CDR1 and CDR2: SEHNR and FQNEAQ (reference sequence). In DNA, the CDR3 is TGTGCCAGCAGCCCCGGGCCTTCTAATGAAAAACTGTTTTTT. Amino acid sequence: CASSPGPSNEKLFF.

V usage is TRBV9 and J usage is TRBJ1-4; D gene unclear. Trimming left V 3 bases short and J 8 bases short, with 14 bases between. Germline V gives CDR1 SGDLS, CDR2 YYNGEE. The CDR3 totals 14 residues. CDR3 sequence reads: CASSADGFREKLFF. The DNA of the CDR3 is TGTGCCAGCAGCGCGGACGGTTTTCGCGAAAAACTGTTTTTT.

The CDR3 is CASSTTGAGANVLTF. CDR3 coding DNA: TGTGCCAGCAGCACTACAGGGGCTGGGGCCAACGTCCTGACTTTC. The J gene is TRBJ2-6, the V gene TRBV28; 7 bases match TRBD1. The CDR3 length is 15 residues. Germline CDR1 and CDR2: MDHEN and SYDVKM. Trimming took 6 bases from V and 2 from J; bases not matched to a gene: 4.

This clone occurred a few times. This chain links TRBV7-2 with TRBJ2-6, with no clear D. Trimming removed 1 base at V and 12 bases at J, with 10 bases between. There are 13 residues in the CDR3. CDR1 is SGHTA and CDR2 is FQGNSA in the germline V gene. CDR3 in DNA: TGTGCCAGCAGCTTAGTCTCTAGGTCCGTCCTGACTTTC. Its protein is CASSLVSRSVLTF.

The CDR3 loop is CASSQANLPSGRVTGELFF. The CDR3 DNA reads TGTGCCAGCAGCCAAGCCAATCTACCTAGCGGGAGGGTTACCGGGGAGCTGTTTTTT. This chain links TRBV4-2 with TRBJ2-2; 12 bases agree with TRBD2. The CDR3 runs 19 residues. CDR1 and CDR2 from the germline V gene are LGHNA and YNFKEQ. With V trimmed by 1 base and J by 5 bases, 11 bases remained unmatched.

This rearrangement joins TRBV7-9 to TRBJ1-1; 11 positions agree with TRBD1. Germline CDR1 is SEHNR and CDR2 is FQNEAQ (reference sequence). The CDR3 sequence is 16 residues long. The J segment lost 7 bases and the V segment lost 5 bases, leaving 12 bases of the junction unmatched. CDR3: CASSQPGQGAESEAFF. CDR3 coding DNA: TGTGCCAGCAGCCAACCTGGACAGGGGGCGGAGAGTGAAGCTTTCTTT.

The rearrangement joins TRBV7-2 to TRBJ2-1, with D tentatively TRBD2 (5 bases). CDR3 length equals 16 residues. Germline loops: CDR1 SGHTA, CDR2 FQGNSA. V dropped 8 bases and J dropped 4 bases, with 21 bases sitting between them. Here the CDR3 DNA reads TGTGCCAGCCGACCCAGGCGGGCAGACCCGTACAATGAGCAGTTCTTC. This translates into CASRPRRADPYNEQFF.

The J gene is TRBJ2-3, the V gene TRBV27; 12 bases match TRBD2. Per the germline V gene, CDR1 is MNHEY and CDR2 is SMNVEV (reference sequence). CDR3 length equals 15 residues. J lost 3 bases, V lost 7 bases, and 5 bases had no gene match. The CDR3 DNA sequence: TGTGCCAGCACCCTGACTAGCGGGAGTACAGATACGCAGTATTTT. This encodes CASTLTSGSTDTQYF.

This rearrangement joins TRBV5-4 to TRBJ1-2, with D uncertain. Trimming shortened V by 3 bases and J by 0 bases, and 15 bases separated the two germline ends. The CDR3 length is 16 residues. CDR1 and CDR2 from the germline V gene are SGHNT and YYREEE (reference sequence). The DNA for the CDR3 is TGTGCCAGCAGCTCCCGCAGCGGCAATACTAACTATGGCTACACCTTC. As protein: CASSSRSGNTNYGYTF.

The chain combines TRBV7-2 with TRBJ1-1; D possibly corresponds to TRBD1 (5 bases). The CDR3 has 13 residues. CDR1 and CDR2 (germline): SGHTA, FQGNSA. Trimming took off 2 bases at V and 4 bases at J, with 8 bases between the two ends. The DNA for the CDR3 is TGTGCCAGCAGCTTAATTCAGGGCACTGAAGCTTTCTTT. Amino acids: CASSLIQGTEAFF.

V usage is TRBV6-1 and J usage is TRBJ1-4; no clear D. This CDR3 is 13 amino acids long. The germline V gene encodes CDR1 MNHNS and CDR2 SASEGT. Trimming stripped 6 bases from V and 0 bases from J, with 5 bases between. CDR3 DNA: TGTGCCAGCAGACGGGCAACTAATGAAAAACTGTTTTTT. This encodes CASRRATNEKLFF.

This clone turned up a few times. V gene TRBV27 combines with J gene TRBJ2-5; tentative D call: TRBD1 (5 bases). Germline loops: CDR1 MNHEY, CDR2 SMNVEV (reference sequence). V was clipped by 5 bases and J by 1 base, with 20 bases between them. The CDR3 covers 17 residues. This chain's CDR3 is CASSPSPGRVLQETQYF. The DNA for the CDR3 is TGTGCCAGCAGTCCCTCCCCGGGCAGGGTACTCCAAGAGACCCAGTACTTC.